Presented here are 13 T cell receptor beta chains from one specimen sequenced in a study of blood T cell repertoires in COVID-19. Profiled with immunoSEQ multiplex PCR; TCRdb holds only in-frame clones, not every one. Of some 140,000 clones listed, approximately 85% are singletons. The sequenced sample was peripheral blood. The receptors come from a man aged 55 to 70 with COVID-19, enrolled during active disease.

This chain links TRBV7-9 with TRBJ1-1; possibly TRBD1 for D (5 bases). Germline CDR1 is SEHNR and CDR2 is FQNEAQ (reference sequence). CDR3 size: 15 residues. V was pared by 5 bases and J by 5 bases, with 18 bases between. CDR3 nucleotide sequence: TGTGCCAGCAGCCCGGTTAGGGGATGGGAAACTGAAGCTTTCTTT. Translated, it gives CASSPVRGWETEAFF.

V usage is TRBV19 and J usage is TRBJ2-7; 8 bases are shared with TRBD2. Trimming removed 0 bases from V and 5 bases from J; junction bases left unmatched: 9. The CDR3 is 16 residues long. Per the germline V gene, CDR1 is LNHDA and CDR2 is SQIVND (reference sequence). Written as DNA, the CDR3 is TGTGCCAGTAGTATAGATCAGGAGCGGGAGTTGAACGAGCAGTACTTC. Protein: CASSIDQERELNEQYF.

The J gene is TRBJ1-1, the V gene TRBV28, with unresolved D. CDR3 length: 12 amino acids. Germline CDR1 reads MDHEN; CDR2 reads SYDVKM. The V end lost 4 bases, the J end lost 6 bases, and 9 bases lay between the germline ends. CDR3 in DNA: TGTGCCAGCAGTTATATACCGGCTGAAGCTTTCTTT. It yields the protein CASSYIPAEAFF.

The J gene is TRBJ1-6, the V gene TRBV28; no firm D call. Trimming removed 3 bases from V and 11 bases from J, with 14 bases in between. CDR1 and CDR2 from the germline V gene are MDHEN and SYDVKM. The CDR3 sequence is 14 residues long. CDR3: CASSFGEIGPPLHF. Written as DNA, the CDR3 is TGTGCCAGCAGTTTCGGGGAGATAGGTCCACCCCTCCACTTT.

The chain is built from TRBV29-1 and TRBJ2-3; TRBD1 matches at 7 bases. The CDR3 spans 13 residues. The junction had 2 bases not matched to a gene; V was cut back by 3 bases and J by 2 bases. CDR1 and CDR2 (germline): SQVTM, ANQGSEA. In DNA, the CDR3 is TGCAGCGTTGAGACAGGGCTCACAGATACGCAGTATTTT. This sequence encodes CSVETGLTDTQYF.

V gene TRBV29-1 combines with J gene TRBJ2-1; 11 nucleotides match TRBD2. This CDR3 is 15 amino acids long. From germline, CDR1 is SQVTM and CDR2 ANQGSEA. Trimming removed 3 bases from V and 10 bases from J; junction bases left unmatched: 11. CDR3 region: CSVERSSGRGSEQFF. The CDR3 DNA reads TGCAGCGTTGAGAGAAGTAGCGGGAGGGGGTCGGAGCAGTTCTTC.

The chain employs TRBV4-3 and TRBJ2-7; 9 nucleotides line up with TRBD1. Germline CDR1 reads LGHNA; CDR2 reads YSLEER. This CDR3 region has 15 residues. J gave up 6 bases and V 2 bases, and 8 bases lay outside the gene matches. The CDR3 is CASSQYRDRVGEQYF. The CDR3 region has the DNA TGCGCCAGCAGCCAATACCGGGACAGGGTAGGCGAGCAGTACTTC.

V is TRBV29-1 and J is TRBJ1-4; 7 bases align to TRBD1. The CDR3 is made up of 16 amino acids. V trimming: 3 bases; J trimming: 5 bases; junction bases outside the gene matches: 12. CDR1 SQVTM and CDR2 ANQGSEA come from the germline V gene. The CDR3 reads CSVEVGTASLNEKLFF. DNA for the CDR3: TGCAGCGTTGAGGTCGGGACAGCTAGTCTAAATGAAAAACTGTTTTTT.

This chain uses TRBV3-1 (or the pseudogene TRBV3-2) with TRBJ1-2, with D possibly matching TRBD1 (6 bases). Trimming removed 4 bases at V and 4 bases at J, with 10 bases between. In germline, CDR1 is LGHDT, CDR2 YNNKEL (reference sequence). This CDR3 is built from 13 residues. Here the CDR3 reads CASSLGQSYGYTF. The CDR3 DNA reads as TGTGCCAGCAGCCTAGGACAGAGCTATGGCTACACCTTC.

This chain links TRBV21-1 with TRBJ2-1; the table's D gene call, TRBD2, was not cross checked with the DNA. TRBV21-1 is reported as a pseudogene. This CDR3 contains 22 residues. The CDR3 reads CASSKGPKMVNEAPSSYNEQFF. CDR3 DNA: TGTGCCAGCAGCAAAGGCCCCAAAATGGTGAACGAGGCTCCAAGCTCCTACAATGAGCAGTTCTTC.

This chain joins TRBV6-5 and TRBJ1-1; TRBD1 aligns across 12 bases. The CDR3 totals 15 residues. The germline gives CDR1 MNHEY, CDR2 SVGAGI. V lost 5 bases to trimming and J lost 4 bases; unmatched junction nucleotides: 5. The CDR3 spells CASSNRDRGLTEAFF. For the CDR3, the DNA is TGTGCCAGCAGTAACCGGGACAGGGGGCTCACTGAAGCTTTCTTT.

DNA for the CDR3: TGTGCCAGCAGCTCCCACAGGGTTTCCGGGAAACTGTTTTTT. Translating it yields CASSSHRVSGKLFF. V and J are TRBV7-2 and TRBJ1-4; D is perhaps TRBD1 (6 bases). The germline V gene encodes CDR1 SGHTA and CDR2 FQGNSA. Between the trimmed V and J ends, which lost 4 bases and 11 bases, there was a span of 17 bases. This CDR3 is built from 14 residues.

The CDR3 coding sequence is TGTGCCAGCAGGCCGGGACAGGGGTCCTTCTACACTGAAGCTTTCTTT. Translated: CASRPGQGSFYTEAFF. V gene TRBV6-6 combines with J gene TRBJ1-1, with 10 bases identical to TRBD1. V lost 6 bases to trimming and J lost 3 bases; unmatched junction nucleotides: 10. Germline lookup yields CDR1 MNHNY and CDR2 SVGAGI (reference sequence). This CDR3 spans 16 amino acids.